The 14 T cell receptor beta chains given below trace back to one sample, sequenced in a study of T cell responses to AZD1222 COVID-19 vaccine. Here immunoSEQ multiplex PCR was the method, and the copy in TCRdb shows in-frame clones only, minus some. The sample holds roughly 130,000 clones, around nine tenths seen once. The specimen comprised peripheral blood, sampled on day 0 of AZD1222 vaccination. The receptor source for this set is an adult in good health.

The chain couples TRBV9 to TRBJ1-6; 8 nucleotides line up with TRBD1. CDR1 is SGDLS, CDR2 YYNGEE, per germline. The CDR3 length is 16 residues. Trimming removed 0 bases from V and 6 bases from J; junction bases left unmatched: 5. In nucleotides, the CDR3 is TGTGCCAGCAGCGTAGGAGGACAGGGTCTTAATTCACCCCTCCACTTT. It codes for CASSVGGQGLNSPLHF.

This chain joins TRBV19 and TRBJ1-6; D call uncertain. Deletions cut 7 bases from V and 8 bases from J, with 15 bases between. The CDR3 consists of 14 residues. Germline V gene lookup returns CDR1 LNHDA and CDR2 SQIVND (reference sequence). CDR3 nucleotide sequence: TGTGCCAGTACCCCCGGGGTTGGGCATTCACCCCTCCACTTT. Amino acid sequence: CASTPGVGHSPLHF.

The chain carries TRBV19 and TRBJ1-2; TRBD1 matches 7 bases. The CDR3 is made up of 14 amino acids. The V gene's germline CDR1 is LNHDA and CDR2 SQIVND (reference sequence). Trimming cost V 4 bases and J 7 bases; bases outside gene matches: 9. CDR3 DNA sequence: TGTGCCAGTAGTAATCAGCCGAACAGGGGTGGCTACACCTTC. It is translated as CASSNQPNRGGYTF.

The chain joins TRBV28 to TRBJ1-1; perhaps TRBD1 as D (6 bases). Germline V gives CDR1 MDHEN, CDR2 SYDVKM. The CDR3 loop spans 10 amino acids. Trimming removed 10 bases from V and 10 bases from J, with 13 bases in between. CDR3 in amino acids: CATLQGTAFF. The CDR3 bases are TGTGCCACCTTACAGGGAACAGCTTTCTTT.

The rearrangement links TRBV28 to TRBJ2-5; 8 nucleotides match TRBD1. V lost 2 bases, J lost 4 bases, and 6 bases stayed unmatched. Looked up from germline, CDR1 is MDHEN and CDR2 is SYDVKM. CDR3 length: 15 residues. CDR3: CASSLAGQGRETQYF. In nucleotides, the CDR3 is TGTGCCAGCAGTTTAGCCGGACAGGGTCGAGAGACCCAGTACTTC.

The chain has TRBV5-1 and TRBJ2-5, with 7 positions matching TRBD1. Germline V gene data show CDR1 as SGHRS and CDR2 as YFSETQ. This CDR3 is built from 13 residues. Trimming took 4 bases from V and 5 from J; bases not matched to a gene: 5. CDR3: CASSRQTGETQYF. CDR3 DNA sequence: TGCGCCAGCAGCCGACAGACAGGGGAGACCCAGTACTTC.

This clone showed up just a few times. V and J are TRBV12-5 and TRBJ2-1, with D hard to call. The CDR3 has 14 residues. V was clipped by 2 bases and J by 5 bases, with 10 bases between them. CDR1 is LGHNT, CDR2 FRNRAP, per germline. The CDR3 loop is CASGLRLGNNEQFF. The CDR3 DNA reads as TGTGCTAGTGGTTTGAGACTTGGAAACAATGAGCAGTTCTTC. Complete variable domain (other parts from reference TRBV12-5 and TRBJ2-1): DARVTQTPRHKVTEMGQEVTMRCQPILGHNTVFWYRQTMMQGLELLAYFRNRAPLDDSGMPKDRFSAEMPDATLATLKIQPSEPRDSAVYFCASGLRLGNNEQFFGPGTRLTVL.

The chain uses TRBV6-4 and TRBJ1-5, with D unclear. There are 14 residues in the CDR3. CDR1 is MRHNA and CDR2 is SNTAGT in the germline V gene. Trimming left V 2 bases short and J 3 bases short, with 8 bases between. In DNA, the CDR3 is TGTGCCAGCAGTGACAGCATCCCCAATCAGCCCCAGCATTTT. Protein sequence: CASSDSIPNQPQHF.

The rearrangement links TRBV5-6 to TRBJ1-1; D uncertain. CDR3 length: 14 residues. Germline CDR1 and CDR2: SGHDT and YYEEEE. The V end lost 5 bases, the J end lost 1 base, and 12 bases lay between the germline ends. The CDR3 sequence: CASSFSPTNTEAFF. CDR3 in DNA: TGTGCCAGCAGTTTTTCCCCTACGAACACTGAAGCTTTCTTT.

Only one count was recorded for this clone. The V and J genes are TRBV4-3 and TRBJ1-1; 7 bases are a match to TRBD1. The germline V gene encodes CDR1 LGHNA and CDR2 YSLEER. V lost 3 bases to trimming and J lost 7 bases; unmatched junction nucleotides: 11. This CDR3 spans 15 amino acids. The CDR3 here is CASSHDKGQIYEAFF. Here the CDR3 DNA reads TGCGCCAGCAGCCATGACAAGGGACAGATATATGAAGCTTTCTTT.

The genes are TRBV9 and TRBJ2-1; tentatively, D is TRBD1 (5 bases). Germline CDR1 SGDLS, CDR2 YYNGEE. V was trimmed by 3 bases and J by 10 bases, leaving 17 bases between them. The length of the CDR3 is 14 residues. The CDR3 sequence: CASSANWGLGEQFF. The CDR3 DNA follows: TGTGCCAGCAGCGCCAACTGGGGCTTGGGGGAGCAGTTCTTC. Using reference TRBV9 and TRBJ2-1 for the parts outside the CDR3, the full variable domain is DSGVTQTPKHLITATGQRVTLRCSPRSGDLSVYWYQQSLDQGLQFLIQYYNGEERAKGNILERFSAQQFPDLHSELNLSSLELGDSALYFCASSANWGLGEQFFGPGTRLTVL.

The chain couples TRBV18 to TRBJ1-3; 8 positions agree with TRBD1. V gave up 2 bases and J gave up 0 bases; unmatched junction bases: 3. Germline assignment: CDR1 KGHSH and CDR2 LQKENI. The CDR3 covers 16 residues. The CDR3 sequence: CASSPMDRDSGNTIYF. The CDR3 DNA sequence: TGTGCCAGCTCACCAATGGACAGGGACTCTGGAAACACCATATATTTT.

This rearrangement joins TRBV5-1 to TRBJ1-2; D perhaps matches TRBD1 (6 bases). The V gene lost 4 bases and the J gene lost 1 base, with 20 bases spanning the gap. Germline lookup yields CDR1 SGHRS and CDR2 YFSETQ. CDR3 length equals 17 residues. As DNA, the CDR3 is TGCGCCAGCAGCCTGATCCCGACAGGACCCTTTAACTATGGCTACACCTTC. Its protein product is CASSLIPTGPFNYGYTF.

In this sample, this clone turned up a few times. The gene calls are TRBV14 and TRBJ1-1; 11 bases are shared with TRBD1. This CDR3 spans 16 amino acids. With V trimmed by 4 bases and J by 1 base, 5 bases remained unmatched. The V gene's germline CDR1 is SGHDN and CDR2 FVKESK. The CDR3 DNA sequence: TGTGCCAGCAGCCTCAGGACAGGGGGCGCGAACACTGAAGCTTTCTTT. It specifies CASSLRTGGANTEAFF.